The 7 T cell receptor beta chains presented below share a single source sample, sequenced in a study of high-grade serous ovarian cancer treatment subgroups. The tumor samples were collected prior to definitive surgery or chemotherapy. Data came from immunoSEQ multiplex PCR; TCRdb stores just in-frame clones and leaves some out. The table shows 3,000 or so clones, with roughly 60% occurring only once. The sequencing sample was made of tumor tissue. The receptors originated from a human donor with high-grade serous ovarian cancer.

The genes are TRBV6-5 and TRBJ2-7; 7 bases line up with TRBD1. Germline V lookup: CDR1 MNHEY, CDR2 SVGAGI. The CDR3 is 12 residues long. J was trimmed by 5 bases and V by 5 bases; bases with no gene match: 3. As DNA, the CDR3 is TGTGCCAGCAGTCAGGGACAGAACGAGCAGTACTTC. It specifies CASSQGQNEQYF.

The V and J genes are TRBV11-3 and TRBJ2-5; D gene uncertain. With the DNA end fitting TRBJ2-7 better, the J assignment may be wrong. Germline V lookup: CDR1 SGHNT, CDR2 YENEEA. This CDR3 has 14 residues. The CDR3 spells CASSLSTTPYEQYF. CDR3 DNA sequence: TGTGCCAGCAGCTTGAGTACTACGCCCTACGAGCAGTACTTC.

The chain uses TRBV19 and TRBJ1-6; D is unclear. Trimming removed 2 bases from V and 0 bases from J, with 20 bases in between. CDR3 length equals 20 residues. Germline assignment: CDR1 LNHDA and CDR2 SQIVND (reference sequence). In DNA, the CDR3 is TGTGCCAGTAGTATAAGGGTGGCCTCACGTGAGAGCTCCTATAATTCACCCCTCCACTTT. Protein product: CASSIRVASRESSYNSPLHF.

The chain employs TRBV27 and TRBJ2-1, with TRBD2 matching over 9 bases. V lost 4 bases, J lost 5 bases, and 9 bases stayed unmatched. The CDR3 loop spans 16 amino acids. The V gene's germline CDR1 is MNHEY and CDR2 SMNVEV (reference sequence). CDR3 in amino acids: CASSSGRLAGDNEQFF. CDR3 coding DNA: TGTGCCAGCAGTTCCGGGCGGTTAGCGGGGGACAATGAGCAGTTCTTC.

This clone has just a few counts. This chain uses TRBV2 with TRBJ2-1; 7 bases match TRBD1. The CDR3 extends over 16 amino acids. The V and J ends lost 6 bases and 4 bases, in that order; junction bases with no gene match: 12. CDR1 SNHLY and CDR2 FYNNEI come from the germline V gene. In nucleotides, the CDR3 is TGTGCCAGCAGCGGGTCCGAACAGGGGAATTACAATGAGCAGTTCTTC. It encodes CASSGSEQGNYNEQFF. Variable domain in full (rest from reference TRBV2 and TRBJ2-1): EPEVTQTPSHQVTQMGQEVILRCVPISNHLYFYWYRQILGQKVEFLVSFYNNEISEKSEIFDDQFSVERPDGSNFTLKIRSTKLEDSAMYFCASSGSEQGNYNEQFFGPGTRLTVL.

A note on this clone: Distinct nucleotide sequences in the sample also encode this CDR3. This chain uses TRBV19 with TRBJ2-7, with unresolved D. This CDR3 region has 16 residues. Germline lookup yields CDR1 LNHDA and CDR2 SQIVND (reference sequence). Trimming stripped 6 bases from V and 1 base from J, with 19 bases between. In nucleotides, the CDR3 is TGTGCCAGTAGCACCCCCCGACTTAACCCTTCCTACGAGCAGTACTTC. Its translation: CASSTPRLNPSYEQYF.

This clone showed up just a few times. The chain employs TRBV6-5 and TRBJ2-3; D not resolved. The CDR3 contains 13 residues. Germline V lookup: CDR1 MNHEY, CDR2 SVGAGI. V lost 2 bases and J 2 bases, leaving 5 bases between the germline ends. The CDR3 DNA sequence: TGTGCCAGCAGTTACCTTTCCACAGATACGCAGTATTTT. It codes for CASSYLSTDTQYF.